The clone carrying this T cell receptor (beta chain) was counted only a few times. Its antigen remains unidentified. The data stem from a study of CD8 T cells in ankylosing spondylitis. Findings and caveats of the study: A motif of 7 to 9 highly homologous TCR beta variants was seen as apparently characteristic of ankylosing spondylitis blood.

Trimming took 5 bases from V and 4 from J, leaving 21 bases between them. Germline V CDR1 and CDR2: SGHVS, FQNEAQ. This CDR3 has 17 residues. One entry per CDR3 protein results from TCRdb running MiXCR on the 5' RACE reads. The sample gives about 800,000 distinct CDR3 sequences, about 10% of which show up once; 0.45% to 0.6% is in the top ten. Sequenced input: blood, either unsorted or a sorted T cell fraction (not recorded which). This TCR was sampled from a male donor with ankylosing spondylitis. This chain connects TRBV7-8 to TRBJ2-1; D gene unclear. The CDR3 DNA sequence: TGTGCCAGCAGCGCCCAGCCCCGGACGGCGGTTTACAATGAGCAGTTCTTC. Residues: CASSAQPRTAVYNEQFF.